These 32 T cell receptor beta chains share one sample of origin, sequenced in a study of T cell responses to AZD1222 COVID-19 vaccine. Repertoires were generated with immunoSEQ multiplex PCR, while TCRdb's copy carries only in-frame clones and drops some. Of around 130,000 clones listed, roughly nine tenths are singletons. The sequences come from peripheral blood, collected on day 0 of AZD1222 vaccination. The receptors derive from an adult in good health.

The chain carries TRBV6-5 and TRBJ1-1, with D unclear. Germline V gives CDR1 MNHEY, CDR2 SVGAGI. The CDR3 consists of 11 residues. V was clipped by 5 bases and J by 7 bases, with 8 bases between them. The CDR3 coding sequence is TGTGCCAGCAGTCGCCTACTTGAAGCTTTCTTT. Protein: CASSRLLEAFF.

V is TRBV24-1 and J is TRBJ2-3, with D maybe TRBD1 (5 bases). In germline, CDR1 is KGHDR, CDR2 SFDVKD. This CDR3 spans 16 amino acids. V lost 5 bases and J 0 bases, leaving 14 bases between the germline ends. For the CDR3, the DNA is TGTGCCACCAGTGTCCCCCGGGCAGGGAGCACAGATACGCAGTATTTT. Its translation: CATSVPRAGSTDTQYF.

The rearrangement uses TRBV3-1 (or the pseudogene TRBV3-2) and TRBJ2-7; TRBD2 matches 13 bases. V trimming: 0 bases; J trimming: 2 bases; junction bases outside the gene matches: 10. Germline V CDR1 and CDR2: LGHDT, YNNKEL (reference sequence). The CDR3 is made up of 19 amino acids. CDR3 amino acids: CASSQEVLAGGPPPYEQYF. For the CDR3, the DNA is TGTGCCAGCAGCCAAGAGGTACTAGCGGGAGGGCCTCCCCCCTACGAGCAGTACTTC.

The chain couples TRBV25-1 to TRBJ2-7; D gene ambiguous. Trimming stripped 5 bases from V and 2 bases from J, with 16 bases between. The CDR3 covers 15 residues. The germline gives CDR1 MGHDK, CDR2 SYGVNS. CDR3 sequence reads: CASSPPTLSAYEQYF. CDR3 in DNA: TGTGCCAGCAGTCCTCCAACCCTAAGCGCCTACGAGCAGTACTTC.

This clone was seen once. The CDR3 coding sequence is TGCGCCAGCAGTGAGAAACAGGGGGCCCCATGGGGAAGAGATACGCAGTATTTT. Translation gives CASSEKQGAPWGRDTQYF. The gene calls are TRBV10-1 and TRBJ2-3, with 9 bases aligning to TRBD1. V dropped 2 bases and J dropped 5; count of bases not matched to a gene: 14. Germline CDR1 is WNHNN and CDR2 is SYGVQD (reference sequence). This CDR3 has 18 amino acids.

This clone was detected once. V gene TRBV18 combines with J gene TRBJ1-2; D is perhaps TRBD1 (5 bases). Between the trimmed V and J ends, which lost 3 bases and 2 bases, there was a span of 19 bases. The germline CDR1 and CDR2 sequences are KGHSH and LQKENI. The CDR3 is 17 amino acids. The CDR3 protein is CASSPVAGNNNNYGYTF. For the CDR3, the DNA is TGTGCCAGCTCACCGGTGGCAGGGAATAACAACAACTATGGCTACACCTTC.

The V and J genes are TRBV2 and TRBJ1-5; D unresolved. V was clipped by 6 bases and J by 5 bases, with 14 bases between them. Germline CDR1 SNHLY, CDR2 FYNNEI. There are 14 residues in the CDR3. CDR3 residues: CASSGGRTDQPQHF. The CDR3 nucleotides read TGTGCCAGCAGCGGCGGGAGAACCGATCAGCCCCAGCATTTT.

The V gene is TRBV7-2, the J gene TRBJ2-5; D possibly matches TRBD1 or TRBD2 (7 bases each). V lost 1 base and J lost 4, with 16 bases in between. The CDR3 spans 16 residues. In germline, CDR1 is SGHTA, CDR2 FQGNSA. The DNA for the CDR3 is TGTGCCAGCAGCTTAGTTCCAGGGGGGGTCTTAGAGACCCAGTACTTC. Translating gives CASSLVPGGVLETQYF.

V and J are TRBV19 and TRBJ1-5; 8 bases match TRBD1. Trimming cost V 5 bases and J 5 bases; bases outside gene matches: 11. The CDR3 totals 16 residues. Germline CDR1 LNHDA, CDR2 SQIVND (reference sequence). The CDR3 nucleotides are TGTGCCAGTAGTTCCCCCGGACAGGGCGAGGATCAGCCCCAGCATTTT. Amino acid sequence: CASSSPGQGEDQPQHF.

The chain couples TRBV19 to TRBJ1-1; TRBD1 might be the D (5 bases). Germline loops: CDR1 LNHDA, CDR2 SQIVND (reference sequence). This CDR3 spans 12 amino acids. V lost 4 bases to trimming and J lost 6 bases, with 9 bases between them. As DNA, the CDR3 is TGTGCCAGTAGTACCGGGACCCCTGAAGCTTTCTTT. This sequence encodes CASSTGTPEAFF.

This clone was observed a single time. The CDR3 region is CASSSRSGTDIYGYTF. In DNA form, the CDR3 reads TGCGCCAGCAGCTCGCGGTCCGGGACAGACATATATGGCTACACCTTC. The chain carries TRBV5-1 and TRBJ1-2; 7 bases map to TRBD1. Trimming took 3 bases from V and 5 from J; bases not matched to a gene: 13. Germline-derived CDR1 and CDR2 are SGHRS and YFSETQ. CDR3 size: 16 residues.

The V and J genes are TRBV9 and TRBJ2-5; D not certain. The CDR3 length is 16 residues. Germline CDR1 SGDLS, CDR2 YYNGEE. Trimming took off 4 bases at V and 2 bases at J, with 18 bases between the two ends. The CDR3 bases are TGTGCCAGCAGCCATCGCCAAACAGCTACTCAAGAGACCCAGTACTTC. It encodes CASSHRQTATQETQYF.

The chain couples TRBV19 to TRBJ1-1, with D tentatively TRBD1 (6 bases). From germline, CDR1 is LNHDA and CDR2 SQIVND (reference sequence). The V gene lost 5 bases and the J gene lost 1 base, with 8 bases spanning the gap. This CDR3 is built from 13 residues. The CDR3 bases are TGTGCCAGTAGTGCGGGACAGAACACTGAAGCTTTCTTT. Protein: CASSAGQNTEAFF.

The V gene is TRBV12-3 or TRBV12-4, the J gene TRBJ1-2; 8 positions match TRBD1. The CDR3 runs 13 residues. The V gene end was trimmed by 6 bases and the J gene end by 8 bases; junction bases not matched to a gene: 8. The CDR3 coding sequence is TGTGCCAGCAGCCGGACAGGGTTCGGCGGCTACACCTTC. Translating gives CASSRTGFGGYTF.

The chain recombines TRBV18 with TRBJ1-4, with 9 bases that match TRBD1. The germline V gene has CDR1 KGHSH and CDR2 LQKENI. The CDR3 contains 16 residues. Losses at the gene ends were 4 bases for V and 5 bases for J; bases not matched to a gene: 8. The CDR3 DNA reads TGTGCCAGCTCACTCGATCAACAGGGGGCGAATGAAAAACTGTTTTTT. This encodes CASSLDQQGANEKLFF.

The rearrangement joins TRBV27 to TRBJ1-3, with 7 bases aligning to TRBD1. From germline, CDR1 is MNHEY and CDR2 SMNVEV (reference sequence). V lost 6 bases to trimming and J lost 8 bases; unmatched junction nucleotides: 13. The CDR3 contains 15 residues. Here the CDR3 DNA reads TGTGCCAGCAGCCACTACCGGGACAGTTTTGACACCATATATTTT. Protein sequence: CASSHYRDSFDTIYF.

The gene calls are TRBV6-4 and TRBJ2-1; D is unclear. Germline CDR1 reads MRHNA; CDR2 reads SNTAGT. CDR3 length equals 14 residues. The V end lost 8 bases, the J end lost 4 bases, and 15 bases lay between the germline ends. CDR3 DNA sequence: TGTGCCAGCCCGTCGATCCCACGATACAATGAGCAGTTCTTC. Translation: CASPSIPRYNEQFF.

The J gene is TRBJ1-1, the V gene TRBV12-5; no reliable D call. CDR1 is LGHNT, CDR2 FRNRAP, per germline. The CDR3 is 14 residues long. Trimming took 6 bases from V and 1 from J, leaving 12 bases between them. CDR3 coding DNA: TGTGCTAGTGGCTCCAAACACGCGAACACTGAAGCTTTCTTT. Translating it yields CASGSKHANTEAFF.

This chain uses TRBV19 with TRBJ1-1; 10 bases fit TRBD1. Unmatched junction bases numbered 7, after V lost 8 bases and J lost 1 base. CDR1 and CDR2 (germline): LNHDA, SQIVND (reference sequence). This CDR3 has 15 residues. CDR3 region: CASRADRGQNTEAFF. The CDR3, as DNA: TGTGCCAGTCGGGCTGACAGGGGGCAGAACACTGAAGCTTTCTTT. Together with reference TRBV19 and TRBJ1-1, the CDR3 gives the full variable domain: DGGITQSPKYLFRKEGQNVTLSCEQNLNHDAMYWYRQDPGQGLRLIYYSQIVNDFQKGDIAEGYSVSREKKESFPLTVTSAQKNPTAFYLCASRADRGQNTEAFFGQGTRLTVV.

The rearrangement uses TRBV4-2 and TRBJ1-1; D unresolved. The V end was cut by 0 bases, the J end by 3 bases, with 5 bases between. The length of the CDR3 is 13 residues. Germline CDR1 and CDR2: LGHNA and YNFKEQ. CDR3 residues: CASSQDLYTEAFF. The DNA of the CDR3 is TGTGCCAGCAGCCAAGATCTCTACACTGAAGCTTTCTTT.

The rearrangement links TRBV12-3 or TRBV12-4 to TRBJ1-2; no clear D gene. There are 13 residues in the CDR3. Trimming stripped 5 bases from V and 2 bases from J, with 9 bases between. DNA of the CDR3: TGTGCCAGCAGTCCCGGAGTAAACTATGGCTACACCTTC. Translation: CASSPGVNYGYTF.

The V gene is TRBV5-1, the J gene TRBJ2-2, with 8 bases aligning to TRBD1. Germline assignment: CDR1 SGHRS and CDR2 YFSETQ. CDR3 size: 16 residues. V lost 6 bases to trimming and J lost 2 bases; unmatched junction nucleotides: 9. The CDR3 nucleotides read TGCGCCAGCAACCCAACCGGGACAGGCAACACCGGGGAGCTGTTTTTT. Translated: CASNPTGTGNTGELFF.

V usage is TRBV9 and J usage is TRBJ1-4, with TRBD1 as a possible D gene (5 bases). Trimming stripped 3 bases from V and 8 bases from J, with 20 bases between. CDR3 length: 16 residues. In germline, CDR1 is SGDLS, CDR2 YYNGEE. The CDR3 reads CASSGGWQGRKEKLFF. CDR3 DNA sequence: TGTGCCAGCAGCGGGGGTTGGCAGGGAAGAAAAGAAAAACTGTTTTTT.

This chain links TRBV29-1 with TRBJ1-1; tentative D call: TRBD1 (6 bases). The germline V gene encodes CDR1 SQVTM and CDR2 ANQGSEA. V lost 4 bases, J lost 1 base, and 13 bases lay in between. This CDR3 spans 14 amino acids. This CDR3 reads CSVGGPRGNTEAFF. Here the CDR3 DNA reads TGCAGCGTTGGCGGGCCCAGGGGGAACACTGAAGCTTTCTTT.

The chain combines TRBV6-5 with TRBJ2-2; D unresolved. The CDR3 is 15 amino acids. V lost 2 bases to trimming and J lost 1 base, with 8 bases between them. The germline CDR1 and CDR2 sequences are MNHEY and SVGAGI. This chain's CDR3 is CASSYLIGNTGELFF. CDR3 sequence (DNA): TGTGCCAGCAGTTACCTAATAGGGAACACCGGGGAGCTGTTTTTT.

The rearrangement joins TRBV27 to TRBJ1-5; D is ambiguous. The germline V gene encodes CDR1 MNHEY and CDR2 SMNVEV (reference sequence). V lost 5 bases and J lost 5, with 19 bases in between. The CDR3 totals 16 residues. The CDR3 bases are TGTGCCAGCAGTCTGTTGGGAGGTATGAGCGATCAGCCCCAGCATTTT. Translating it yields CASSLLGGMSDQPQHF.

V is TRBV5-4 and J is TRBJ1-2; 7 bases agree with TRBD1. This CDR3 comprises 14 residues. Trimming removed 2 bases from V and 8 bases from J; junction bases left unmatched: 9. CDR1 and CDR2 (germline): SGHNT, YYREEE (reference sequence). In nucleotides, the CDR3 is TGTGCCAGCAGCTTCGGGGGACAGCTACGGGGCTACACCTTC. Translated, it gives CASSFGGQLRGYTF. Full variable domain (rest looked up from reference TRBV5-4 and TRBJ1-2): ETGVTQSPTHLIKTRGQQVTLRCSSQSGHNTVSWYQQALGQGPQFIFQYYREEENGRGNFPPRFSGLQFPNYSSELNVNALELDDSALYLCASSFGGQLRGYTFGSGTRLTVV.

V and J are TRBV7-9 and TRBJ1-2; D might be TRBD1 (5 bases). CDR3 length: 16 residues. Germline-derived CDR1 and CDR2 are SEHNR and FQNEAQ (reference sequence). Trimming cost V 4 bases and J 1 base, with 16 bases left between them. In DNA, the CDR3 is TGTGCCAGCAGCTCCATAAGGCGGGACCGTAACTATGGCTACACCTTC. Encoded protein: CASSSIRRDRNYGYTF.

This clone was picked up one time. The J gene is TRBJ1-6, the V gene TRBV19, with D unresolved. CDR3 length: 14 residues. Trimming cost V 5 bases and J 10 bases, with 15 bases left between them. CDR1 and CDR2 (germline): LNHDA, SQIVND (reference sequence). The CDR3 DNA follows: TGTGCCAGTAGTCCCCGGGAGGTGAACTCACCCCTCCACTTT. It specifies CASSPREVNSPLHF.

This chain joins TRBV5-1 and TRBJ2-7; 10 positions match TRBD1. The CDR3 extends over 13 amino acids. The junction had 1 base not matched to a gene; V was cut back by 4 bases and J by 3 bases. Per germline, CDR1 SGHRS and CDR2 YFSETQ. The CDR3 bases are TGCGCCAGCAGCAGGGACAGGGGCTACGAGCAGTACTTC. Translation gives CASSRDRGYEQYF.

V is TRBV5-1 and J is TRBJ1-1, with 7 bases lining up with TRBD1. CDR1 and CDR2 (germline): SGHRS, YFSETQ. V dropped 4 bases and J dropped 2; count of bases not matched to a gene: 8. The CDR3 consists of 15 residues. The CDR3, as DNA: TGCGCCAGCAGCCCACCCAGGGACAGTAACACTGAAGCTTTCTTT. This sequence encodes CASSPPRDSNTEAFF.

The V call is TRBV4-1, the J call TRBJ1-5; D gene uncertain. Germline loops: CDR1 MGHRA, CDR2 YSYEKL. The CDR3 is 15 residues long. Trimming cost V 0 bases and J 9 bases, with 15 bases left between them. CDR3 nucleotide sequence: TGCGCCAGCAGCCAAGATTTAGTAGGTCCGCGGCCCCAGCATTTT. Translated, it gives CASSQDLVGPRPQHF.